This passage covers 26 T cell receptor beta chains from one sample sequenced in a study of PD-L1 blockade in urothelial cancer. Only in-frame clones appear in the TCRdb table, and some are missing; sequencing was by immunoSEQ multiplex PCR. The sample yields about 38,000 clones, around nine tenths seen once. The sample in question was PBMCs, obtained around atezolizumab (anti-PD-L1) treatment. Source of these receptors: a man aged 65 to 79 with urothelial cancer.

The V and J genes are TRBV9 and TRBJ2-7; 10 nucleotides line up with TRBD2. This CDR3 is built from 15 residues. V trimming: 4 bases; J trimming: 7 bases; junction bases outside the gene matches: 11. Germline V gene sequence: CDR1 SGDLS, CDR2 YYNGEE. CDR3 DNA sequence: TGTGCCAGCAGCCCCCTCTCACTAGCGGGGAAAGAGCAGTACTTC. Translating it yields CASSPLSLAGKEQYF.

CDR3 nucleotides: TGTGCCAGCAGCTTAGAGCAGGGACTCCCCTACAATGAGCAGTTCTTC. This gives the protein CASSLEQGLPYNEQFF. The V call is TRBV11-2, the J call TRBJ2-1, with D possibly matching TRBD2 (6 bases). Per the germline V gene, CDR1 is SGHAT and CDR2 is FQNNGV. The germline V and J ends were trimmed by 0 bases and 2 bases, with 11 bases remaining between them. The length of the CDR3 is 16 residues. The variable domain in full, completed from reference TRBV11-2 and TRBJ2-1, reads EAGVAQSPRYKIIEKRQSVAFWCNPISGHATLYWYQQILGQGPKLLIQFQNNGVVDDSQLPKDRFSAERLKGVDSTLKIQPAKLEDSAVYLCASSLEQGLPYNEQFFGPGTRLTVL.

The V call is TRBV7-9, the J call TRBJ2-2, with D perhaps matching TRBD1 (5 bases). The CDR3 is 15 residues long. Trimming took off 5 bases at V and 4 bases at J, with 14 bases between the two ends. Germline CDR1 is SEHNR and CDR2 is FQNEAQ (reference sequence). CDR3 protein: CASSPDGRGTGELFF. The CDR3 coding sequence is TGTGCCAGCAGCCCCGACGGTAGGGGCACCGGGGAGCTGTTTTTT.

This chain uses TRBV2 with TRBJ2-1, with a possible D match to TRBD2 (5 bases). Germline V CDR1 and CDR2: SNHLY, FYNNEI. V lost 6 bases, J lost 2 bases, and 14 bases lay in between. CDR3 length: 15 amino acids. In DNA form, the CDR3 reads TGTGCCAGCAGCCCCGGAGCGGAAGCCTACAATGAGCAGTTCTTC. Its translation is CASSPGAEAYNEQFF.

The chain couples TRBV5-5 to TRBJ2-1; TRBD2 agrees at 12 bases. J lost 2 bases, V lost 4 bases, and 4 bases had no gene match. This CDR3 has 16 residues. CDR1 is SGHKS and CDR2 is YYEKEE in the germline V gene (reference sequence). The CDR3 DNA follows: TGTGCCAGCAGCAGACTAGCGGGAGCCACCTACAATGAGCAGTTCTTC. Protein: CASSRLAGATYNEQFF.

The V call is TRBV19, the J call TRBJ1-1, with 11 bases matching TRBD1. The CDR3 is made up of 17 amino acids. Germline V gene sequence: CDR1 LNHDA, CDR2 SQIVND (reference sequence). V lost 6 bases and J lost 1; bases outside the gene matches: 10. The CDR3 here is CASRRDRGGLGNTEAFF. In DNA, the CDR3 is TGTGCCAGTAGGCGGGACAGGGGGGGCCTAGGGAACACTGAAGCTTTCTTT.

V and J are TRBV2 and TRBJ2-3; TRBD2 agrees at 9 bases. Germline assignment: CDR1 SNHLY and CDR2 FYNNEI. CDR3 length: 16 amino acids. V dropped 6 bases and J dropped 1; count of bases not matched to a gene: 8. Here the CDR3 reads CASRLAGSPGTDTQYF. DNA for the CDR3: TGTGCCAGCAGACTAGCGGGCTCCCCGGGCACAGATACGCAGTATTTT.

This clone was seen a handful of times. This rearrangement joins TRBV10-2 to TRBJ1-5, with a tentative D call TRBD1 (5 bases). The germline V and J ends were trimmed by 2 bases and 4 bases, with 9 bases remaining between them. The germline CDR1 and CDR2 sequences are WSHSY and SAAADI. The CDR3 loop spans 14 amino acids. CDR3: CASSEDSRNQPQHF. The DNA of the CDR3 is TGCGCCAGCAGTGAGGACAGCCGAAATCAGCCCCAGCATTTT.

Only one count was recorded for this clone. The chain is built from TRBV11-1 and TRBJ2-7, with 8 positions matching TRBD1. The V gene end was trimmed by 5 bases and the J gene end by 3 bases; junction bases not matched to a gene: 6. CDR1 is SGHAT and CDR2 is FQDESV in the germline V gene (reference sequence). This CDR3 spans 14 amino acids. The CDR3 reads CASSPRTGNYEQYF. In DNA, the CDR3 is TGTGCCAGCAGCCCTAGGACAGGGAACTACGAGCAGTACTTC.

The chain employs TRBV21-1 and TRBJ2-7; TRBD2, as called in the table, went unchecked against the DNA. TRBV21-1 constitutes a pseudogene. The CDR3 has 14 residues. The CDR3 sequence: CASSKGTAPREQYF. The CDR3 nucleotides are TGTGCCAGCAGCAAGGGGACTGCCCCCCGCGAGCAGTACTTC.

The chain links TRBV7-9 to TRBJ2-5, with 9 bases aligning to TRBD1. Germline V gene sequence: CDR1 SEHNR, CDR2 FQNEAQ (reference sequence). The J segment lost 2 bases and the V segment lost 5 bases, leaving 6 bases of the junction unmatched. This CDR3 is built from 15 residues. This chain's CDR3 is CASSPDRGRQETQYF. The CDR3 DNA sequence: TGTGCCAGCAGCCCGGACAGGGGACGGCAAGAGACCCAGTACTTC.

The chain recombines TRBV10-1 with TRBJ2-1, with 7 bases aligning to TRBD2. Germline CDR1 is WNHNN and CDR2 is SYGVQD (reference sequence). J lost 3 bases, V lost 1 base, and 15 bases had no gene match. This CDR3 has 19 amino acids. The CDR3 nucleotides are TGCGCCAGCAGTGAGTTGGGGCTAGCGGCGGGGTCCAGCTACAATGAGCAGTTCTTC. Its protein product is CASSELGLAAGSSYNEQFF.

The chain recombines TRBV28 with TRBJ1-1, with TRBD1 identical over 9 bases. Germline V gives CDR1 MDHEN, CDR2 SYDVKM. The CDR3 sequence is 14 residues long. Germline trimming cut 7 bases from V and 1 base from J; bases unmatched to any gene: 4. The CDR3 region is CASKGTGTNTEAFF. CDR3 bases: TGTGCCAGCAAGGGGACAGGGACGAACACTGAAGCTTTCTTT.

The chain links TRBV30 to TRBJ2-3; maybe TRBD2 (5 bases). V gave up 2 bases and J gave up 1 base, with 13 bases separating them. The CDR3 runs to 15 residues. Germline V gene lookup returns CDR1 GTSNPN and CDR2 SVGIG (reference sequence). CDR3 region: CAWSFWRSGTDTQYF. As DNA, the CDR3 is TGTGCCTGGAGTTTTTGGAGGTCGGGCACAGATACGCAGTATTTT.

The chain combines TRBV27 with TRBJ1-2; the match to TRBD1 covers 7 bases. The junction had 8 bases not matched to a gene; V was cut back by 1 base and J by 6 bases. Germline V lookup: CDR1 MNHEY, CDR2 SMNVEV (reference sequence). The CDR3 consists of 15 residues. CDR3 nucleotide sequence: TGTGCCAGCAGTTTATATGGACAGGCCGAACATGGCTACACCTTC. Its translation is CASSLYGQAEHGYTF.

This clone was observed once. The rearrangement links TRBV6-5 to TRBJ1-1, with TRBD1 as a possible D gene (5 bases). Trimming removed 3 bases at V and 1 base at J, with 12 bases between. Germline CDR1 MNHEY, CDR2 SVGAGI. The CDR3 is 15 residues long. Here the CDR3 reads CASSYHITGNTEAFF. The CDR3 coding sequence is TGTGCCAGCAGTTATCATATAACAGGGAACACTGAAGCTTTCTTT.

The V and J genes are TRBV2 and TRBJ2-1; the match to TRBD2 covers 10 bases. Germline-derived CDR1 and CDR2 are SNHLY and FYNNEI. This CDR3 has 15 amino acids. V lost 5 bases and J lost 7; bases outside the gene matches: 8. In DNA, the CDR3 is TGTGCCAGCAGTTGGACTAGCGGAGGTCCAAATGAGCAGTTCTTC. It translates to CASSWTSGGPNEQFF.

The rearrangement links TRBV28 to TRBJ2-7, with 7 nucleotides matching TRBD1. Germline values: CDR1 MDHEN, CDR2 SYDVKM. V shed 6 bases, J shed 0 bases, and the junction held 8 bases outside the gene matches. This CDR3 contains 15 residues. The DNA of the CDR3 is TGTGCCAGCAGCTCCTACGGGACAGCCTCCTACGAGCAGTACTTC. Protein: CASSSYGTASYEQYF.

This clone occurred once. CDR3 sequence reads: CASSGSGTYNEQFF. CDR3 DNA sequence: TGCGCCAGCAGCGGAAGCGGGACCTACAATGAGCAGTTCTTC. The rearrangement links TRBV10-1 to TRBJ2-1; the match to TRBD2 covers 7 bases. The CDR3 runs to 14 residues. The junction had 4 bases not matched to a gene; V was cut back by 6 bases and J by 2 bases. Germline V lookup: CDR1 WNHNN, CDR2 SYGVQD (reference sequence).

The V and J genes are TRBV7-3 and TRBJ2-3; 12 bases are shared with TRBD2. Per germline, CDR1 SGHTA and CDR2 FQGTGA. V lost 5 bases, J lost 2 bases, and 8 bases stayed unmatched. This CDR3 is 17 amino acids long. The CDR3 loop reads CASSLGASGRATDTQYF. The CDR3 DNA follows: TGTGCCAGCAGCCTGGGGGCTAGCGGGAGGGCCACAGATACGCAGTATTTT.

The chain joins TRBV7-9 to TRBJ2-3; TRBD1 agrees at 9 bases. The germline gives CDR1 SEHNR, CDR2 FQNEAQ (reference sequence). V lost 1 base to trimming and J lost 3 bases; unmatched junction nucleotides: 5. The CDR3 consists of 16 residues. This CDR3 reads CASSLVGDRVTDTQYF. The CDR3 DNA is TGTGCCAGCAGCTTAGTTGGGGACAGGGTAACAGATACGCAGTATTTT.

The chain uses TRBV5-1 and TRBJ2-3; 7 bases fit TRBD2. The CDR3 runs 17 residues. Germline-derived CDR1 and CDR2 are SGHRS and YFSETQ. V was pared by 6 bases and J by 5 bases, with 18 bases of the junction left unmatched. As DNA, the CDR3 is TGCGCCAGCACCTATACCCCCGGGGGAGGGCCGAGAGATACGCAGTATTTT. Encoded protein: CASTYTPGGGPRDTQYF.

V and J are TRBV28 and TRBJ1-2; tentative D call: TRBD1 (5 bases). Germline-derived CDR1 and CDR2 are MDHEN and SYDVKM. The CDR3 sequence is 13 residues long. V lost 1 base, J lost 8 bases, and 11 bases lay in between. This chain's CDR3 is CASSLSQGGGYTF. The CDR3 nucleotides are TGTGCCAGCAGTTTATCGCAGGGCGGCGGCTACACCTTC.

This clone was seen just once. This chain connects TRBV19 to TRBJ2-1, with D perhaps matching TRBD2 (6 bases). Deletions cut 0 bases from V and 4 bases from J, with 13 bases between. The CDR3 extends over 16 amino acids. CDR1 is LNHDA, CDR2 SQIVND, per germline (reference sequence). The CDR3: CASSIERRVVYNEQFF. CDR3 nucleotide sequence: TGTGCCAGTAGTATAGAACGGAGGGTGGTTTACAATGAGCAGTTCTTC.

V gene TRBV5-1 combines with J gene TRBJ2-5; weak D call: TRBD1 (6 bases). The germline V gene encodes CDR1 SGHRS and CDR2 YFSETQ. The CDR3 consists of 15 residues. The ends were cut back, 0 bases at V and 2 bases at J, with 11 bases in the middle. In nucleotides, the CDR3 is TGCGCCAGCAGCTTGGGGGGGCAAGGTCAAGAGACCCAGTACTTC. Protein sequence: CASSLGGQGQETQYF.

This clone appeared a single time. The chain combines TRBV29-1 with TRBJ2-1; 13 nucleotides line up with TRBD2. Germline V gene sequence: CDR1 SQVTM, CDR2 ANQGSEA. This CDR3 region has 14 residues. With 5 bases clipped from V and 7 bases from J, the junction kept 5 bases outside the gene matches. CDR3 DNA sequence: TGCAGCGTTTCCGGGACTAGCGGGAATAATGAGCAGTTCTTC. Residues: CSVSGTSGNNEQFF.